The rows below give T cell receptor beta chains drawn from one sample of a study of blood T cell repertoires in COVID-19. The repertoire was sequenced with immunoSEQ multiplex PCR; TCRdb's copy has only in-frame clones and lacks some. The table includes approximately 100,000 clones, roughly 79% detected once. Material for sequencing was peripheral blood. The receptors derive from a human donor in a cohort sampled during active COVID-19. Both conserved end residues are trimmed from each CDR3. D genes are given only for firm matches.

V	D	J	CDR3
TRBV10-3	NA	TRBJ1-4	AIRGAPRDATNEKLF
TRBV6-5	TRBD1	TRBJ1-1	ASRSTGVNTEAF
TRBV6-5	NA	TRBJ1-5	ASRSQARNQPQH
TRBV28	NA	TRBJ2-7	ASSLQGGEQY
TRBV7-2	NA	TRBJ2-7	ASSSKPTGIFNEQY
TRBV7-8	TRBD1	TRBJ2-1	ASSPRQGPSYNEQF
TRBV29-1	NA	TRBJ1-2	SVGETWGYT
TRBV7-9	NA	TRBJ1-4	ASSGGSVGIQGNEKLF
TRBV30	NA	TRBJ2-7	AWSVGSRGYEQY
TRBV7-2	TRBD2	TRBJ2-3	ASSFGGGSTDTQY
TRBV11-3	NA	TRBJ2-5	ASSVIAQETQY
TRBV4-3	NA	TRBJ1-4	ASSQGQAGGEKLF
TRBV24-1	TRBD1	TRBJ2-7	AASGTGTGGYEQY
TRBV12-3/TRBV12-4	NA	TRBJ2-7	ASGPGHSYEQY
TRBV5-4	NA	TRBJ1-2	ASSLGRDRPYGYT